The clone carrying this T cell receptor beta chain was detected only a few times. What it binds is not known. The CDR3 has 16 residues. Germline V gene data show CDR1 as MNHEY and CDR2 as SVGAGI. The V and J ends lost 4 bases and 0 bases respectively, with 13 bases between them. Profiled with immunoSEQ multiplex PCR; TCRdb holds only in-frame clones, not every one. The table records more than 150,000 clones, about nine tenths of them present only once. These data belong to a study of T cell responses to AZD1222 COVID-19 vaccine. Study outcomes and limitations: Baseline serology detected seropositivity in only six AZD1222 recipients. White British ancestry dominated among donors, who included more females, and clonal diversity was possibly underestimated.

The source was peripheral blood, collected on day 0 of AZD1222 vaccination. This TCR was recovered from an adult in good health. The rearrangement links TRBV6-5 to TRBJ1-5; tentative D call: TRBD1 (5 bases). The CDR3 DNA reads TGTGCCAGCAGTTCCCAGGGAGGGTATAGCAATCAGCCCCAGCATTTT. This encodes CASSSQGGYSNQPQHF.